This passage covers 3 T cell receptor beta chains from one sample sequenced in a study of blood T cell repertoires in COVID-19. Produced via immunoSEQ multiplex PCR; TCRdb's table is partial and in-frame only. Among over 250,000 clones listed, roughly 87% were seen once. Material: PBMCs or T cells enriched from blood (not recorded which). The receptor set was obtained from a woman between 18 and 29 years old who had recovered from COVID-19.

CDR3 in DNA: TGTGCCAGCAGTTTGGACGGACAGTACTATGGCTACACCTTC. Its protein is CASSLDGQYYGYTF. V and J are TRBV28 and TRBJ1-2; the D gene is possibly TRBD1 (6 bases). Germline V gene sequence: CDR1 MDHEN, CDR2 SYDVKM. Deletions cut 3 bases from V and 3 bases from J, with 11 bases between. The CDR3 contains 14 residues.

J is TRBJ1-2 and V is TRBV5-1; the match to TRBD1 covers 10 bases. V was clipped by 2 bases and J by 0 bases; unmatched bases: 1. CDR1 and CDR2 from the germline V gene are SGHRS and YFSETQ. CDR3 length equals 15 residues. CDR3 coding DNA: TGCGCCAGCAGCTTCGACAGGGGGCCTAACTATGGCTACACCTTC. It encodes CASSFDRGPNYGYTF.

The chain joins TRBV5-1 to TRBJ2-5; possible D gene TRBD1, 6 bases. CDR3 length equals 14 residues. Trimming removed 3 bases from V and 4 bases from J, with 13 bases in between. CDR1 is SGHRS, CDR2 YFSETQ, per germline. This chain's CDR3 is CASSWAGVVETQYF. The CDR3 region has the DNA TGCGCCAGCAGCTGGGCAGGGGTTGTAGAGACCCAGTACTTC.